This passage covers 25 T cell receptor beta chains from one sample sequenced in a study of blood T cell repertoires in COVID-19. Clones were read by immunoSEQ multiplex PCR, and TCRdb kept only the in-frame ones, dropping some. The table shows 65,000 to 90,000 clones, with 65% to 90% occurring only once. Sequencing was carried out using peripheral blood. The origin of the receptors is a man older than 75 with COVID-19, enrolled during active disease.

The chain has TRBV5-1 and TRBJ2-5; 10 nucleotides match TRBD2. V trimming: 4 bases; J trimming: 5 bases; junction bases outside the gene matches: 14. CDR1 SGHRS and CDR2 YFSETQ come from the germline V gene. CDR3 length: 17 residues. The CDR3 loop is CASSERRPSGGRETQYF. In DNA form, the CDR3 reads TGCGCCAGCAGCGAACGGAGGCCTAGCGGGGGTAGGGAGACCCAGTACTTC. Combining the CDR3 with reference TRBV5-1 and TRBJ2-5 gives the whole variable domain KAGVTQTPRYLIKTRGQQVTLSCSPISGHRSVSWYQQTPGQGLQFLFEYFSETQRNKGNFPGRFSGRQFSNSRSEMNVSTLELGDSALYLCASSERRPSGGRETQYFGPGTRLLVL.

This chain's CDR3 is CASSRGRNVDGYTF. The CDR3 DNA reads TGTGCCAGCAGCAGGGGGCGCAATGTTGATGGCTACACCTTC. The V call is TRBV6-5, the J call TRBJ1-2, with 8 nucleotides matching TRBD1. This CDR3 is built from 14 residues. Germline V gene data show CDR1 as MNHEY and CDR2 as SVGAGI. The junction had 9 bases not matched to a gene; V was cut back by 6 bases and J by 6 bases.

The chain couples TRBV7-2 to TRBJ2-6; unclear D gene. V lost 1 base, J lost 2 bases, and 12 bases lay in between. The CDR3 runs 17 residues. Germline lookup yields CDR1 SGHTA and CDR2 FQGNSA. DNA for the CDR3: TGTGCCAGCAGCTTAGTATTCGGTCGTACTGGGGCCAACGTCCTGACTTTC. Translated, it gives CASSLVFGRTGANVLTF. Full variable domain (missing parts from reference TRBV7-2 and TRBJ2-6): GAGVSQSPSNKVTEKGKDVELRCDPISGHTALYWYRQSLGQGLEFLIYFQGNSAPDKSGLPSDRFSAERTGGSVSTLTIQRTQQEDSAVYLCASSLVFGRTGANVLTFGAGSRLTVL.

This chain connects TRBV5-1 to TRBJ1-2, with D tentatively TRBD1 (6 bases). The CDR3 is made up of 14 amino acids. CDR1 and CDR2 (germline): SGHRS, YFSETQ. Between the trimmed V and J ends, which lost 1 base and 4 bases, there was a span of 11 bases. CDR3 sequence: CASSLSSGAYGYTF. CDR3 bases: TGCGCCAGCAGCTTGTCGTCAGGGGCCTATGGCTACACCTTC. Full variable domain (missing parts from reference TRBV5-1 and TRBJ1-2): KAGVTQTPRYLIKTRGQQVTLSCSPISGHRSVSWYQQTPGQGLQFLFEYFSETQRNKGNFPGRFSGRQFSNSRSEMNVSTLELGDSALYLCASSLSSGAYGYTFGSGTRLTVV.

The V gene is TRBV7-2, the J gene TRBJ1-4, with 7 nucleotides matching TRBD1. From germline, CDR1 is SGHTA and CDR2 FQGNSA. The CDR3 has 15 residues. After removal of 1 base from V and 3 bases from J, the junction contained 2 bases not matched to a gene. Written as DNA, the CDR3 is TGTGCCAGCAGCTTAGGGGGACAGTCTAATGAAAAACTGTTTTTT. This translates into CASSLGGQSNEKLFF.

CDR3: CASSFEQGRGNYGYTF. In DNA, the CDR3 is TGTGCCAGCAGCTTCGAACAGGGGCGAGGGAACTATGGCTACACCTTC. The V call is TRBV7-9, the J call TRBJ1-2, with 7 bases that match TRBD1. Germline V gene lookup returns CDR1 SEHNR and CDR2 FQNEAQ (reference sequence). The ends lost 3 bases at V and 2 bases at J; junction bases unmatched: 9. This CDR3 is 16 amino acids long.

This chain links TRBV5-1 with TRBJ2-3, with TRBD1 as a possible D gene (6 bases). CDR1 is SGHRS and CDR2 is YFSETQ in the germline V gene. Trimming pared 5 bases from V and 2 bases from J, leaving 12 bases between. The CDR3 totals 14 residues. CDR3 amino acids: CASRDRWATDTQYF. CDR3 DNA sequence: TGCGCCAGCAGGGACAGATGGGCCACAGATACGCAGTATTTT.

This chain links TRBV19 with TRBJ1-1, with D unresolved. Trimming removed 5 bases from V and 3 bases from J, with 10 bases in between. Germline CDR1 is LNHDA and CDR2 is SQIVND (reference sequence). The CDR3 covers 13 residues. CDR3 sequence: CASSPRRDTEAFF. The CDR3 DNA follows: TGTGCCAGTAGTCCGAGGCGGGACACTGAAGCTTTCTTT.

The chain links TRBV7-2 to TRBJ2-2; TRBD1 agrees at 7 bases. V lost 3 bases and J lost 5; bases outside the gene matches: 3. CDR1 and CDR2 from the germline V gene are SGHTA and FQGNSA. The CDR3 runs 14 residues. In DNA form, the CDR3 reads TGTGCCAGCAGCTTTGGGACAGAAACCGGGGAGCTGTTTTTT. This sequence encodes CASSFGTETGELFF.

The CDR3 coding sequence is TGCGCCAGCAGCTTAAACCGGGACAGGGGTGAGCAGTACTTC. Protein: CASSLNRDRGEQYF. The rearrangement links TRBV5-1 to TRBJ2-7; 10 nucleotides match TRBD1. Germline V lookup: CDR1 SGHRS, CDR2 YFSETQ. Unmatched junction bases numbered 6, after V lost 2 bases and J lost 7 bases. CDR3 length: 14 amino acids.

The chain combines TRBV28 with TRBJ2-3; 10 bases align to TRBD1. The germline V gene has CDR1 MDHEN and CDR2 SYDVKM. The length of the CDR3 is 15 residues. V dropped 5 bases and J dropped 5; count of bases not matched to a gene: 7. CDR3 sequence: CASSPPGQGLDTQYF. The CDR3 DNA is TGTGCCAGCAGTCCGCCGGGACAGGGGCTAGATACGCAGTATTTT.

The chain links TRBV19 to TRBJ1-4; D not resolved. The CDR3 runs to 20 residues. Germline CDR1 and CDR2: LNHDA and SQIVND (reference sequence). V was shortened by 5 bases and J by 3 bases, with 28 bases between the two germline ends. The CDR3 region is CASSPRTGFFSAGANEKLFF. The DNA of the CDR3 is TGTGCCAGTAGTCCCCGGACGGGGTTCTTTTCGGCGGGAGCTAATGAAAAACTGTTTTTT.

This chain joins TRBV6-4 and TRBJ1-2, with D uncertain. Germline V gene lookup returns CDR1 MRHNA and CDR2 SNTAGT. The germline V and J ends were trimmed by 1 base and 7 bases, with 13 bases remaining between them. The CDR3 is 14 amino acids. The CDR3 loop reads CASSDYAGFRGYTF. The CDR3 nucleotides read TGTGCCAGCAGTGACTATGCGGGCTTTCGTGGCTACACCTTC.

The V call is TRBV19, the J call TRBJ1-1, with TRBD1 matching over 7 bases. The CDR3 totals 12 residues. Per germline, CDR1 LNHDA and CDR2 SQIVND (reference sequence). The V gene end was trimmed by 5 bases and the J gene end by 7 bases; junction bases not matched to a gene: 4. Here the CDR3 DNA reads TGTGCCAGTAGTTCAAGGACAGGTGAAGCTTTCTTT. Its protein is CASSSRTGEAFF.

The CDR3 sequence: CASSYWTGKSGANVLTF. CDR3 nucleotide sequence: TGTGCCAGCAGCTACTGGACAGGGAAGTCTGGGGCCAACGTCCTGACTTTC. This sequence joins TRBV14 and TRBJ2-6, with 8 nucleotides matching TRBD1. This CDR3 contains 17 residues. Germline trimming cut 5 bases from V and 1 base from J; bases unmatched to any gene: 7. Germline lookup yields CDR1 SGHDN and CDR2 FVKESK. Complete variable domain (other parts from reference TRBV14 and TRBJ2-6): EAGVTQFPSHSVIEKGQTVTLRCDPISGHDNLYWYRRVMGKEIKFLLHFVKESKQDESGMPNNRFLAERTGGTYSTLKVQPAELEDSGVYFCASSYWTGKSGANVLTFGAGSRLTVL.

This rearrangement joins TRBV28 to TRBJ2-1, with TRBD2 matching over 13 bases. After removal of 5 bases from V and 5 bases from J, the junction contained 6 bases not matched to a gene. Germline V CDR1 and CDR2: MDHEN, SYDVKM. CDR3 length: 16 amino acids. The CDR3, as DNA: TGTGCCAGCAGTACACCGGGACTAGCGGGGAACAATGAGCAGTTCTTC. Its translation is CASSTPGLAGNNEQFF.

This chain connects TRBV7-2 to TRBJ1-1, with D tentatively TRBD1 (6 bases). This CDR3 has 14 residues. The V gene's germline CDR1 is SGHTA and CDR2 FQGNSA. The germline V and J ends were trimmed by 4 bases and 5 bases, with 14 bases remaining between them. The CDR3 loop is CASSSSARGTEAFF. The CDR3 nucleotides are TGTGCCAGCAGCTCAAGTGCCAGGGGAACTGAAGCTTTCTTT.

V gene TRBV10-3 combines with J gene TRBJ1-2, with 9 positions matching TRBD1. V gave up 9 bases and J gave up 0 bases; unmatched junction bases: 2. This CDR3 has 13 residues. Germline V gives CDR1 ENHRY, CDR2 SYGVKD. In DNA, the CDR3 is TGTGCCATGGGACAGGGAGCTAACTATGGCTACACCTTC. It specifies CAMGQGANYGYTF.

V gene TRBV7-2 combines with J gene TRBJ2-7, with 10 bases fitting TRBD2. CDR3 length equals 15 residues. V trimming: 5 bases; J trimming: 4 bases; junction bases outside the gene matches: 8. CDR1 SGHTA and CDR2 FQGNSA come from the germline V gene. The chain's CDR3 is CASSPRLAGSYEQYF. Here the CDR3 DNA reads TGTGCCAGCAGCCCCCGACTAGCGGGTTCGTACGAGCAGTACTTC.

CDR3 nucleotides: TGTGCCATTGCAACAGGGCCCAATTCACCCCTCCACTTT. The encoded protein is CAIATGPNSPLHF. V and J are TRBV10-3 and TRBJ1-6, with D possibly TRBD1 on 6 matching bases. The V gene lost 9 bases and the J gene lost 7 bases, with 13 bases spanning the gap. Per the germline V gene, CDR1 is ENHRY and CDR2 is SYGVKD. This CDR3 region has 13 residues.

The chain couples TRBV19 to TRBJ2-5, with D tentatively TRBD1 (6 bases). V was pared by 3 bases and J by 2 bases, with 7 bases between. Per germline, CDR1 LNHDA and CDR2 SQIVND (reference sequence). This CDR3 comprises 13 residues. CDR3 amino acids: CASSIGQQETQYF. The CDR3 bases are TGTGCCAGTAGTATCGGACAGCAAGAGACCCAGTACTTC.

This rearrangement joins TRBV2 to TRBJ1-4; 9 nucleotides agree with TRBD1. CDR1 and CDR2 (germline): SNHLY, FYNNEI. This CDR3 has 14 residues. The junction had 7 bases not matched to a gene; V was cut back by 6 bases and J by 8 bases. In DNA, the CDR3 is TGTGCCAGCAGAAGGGGACAGGGTGGCGAAAAACTGTTTTTT. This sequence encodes CASRRGQGGEKLFF.

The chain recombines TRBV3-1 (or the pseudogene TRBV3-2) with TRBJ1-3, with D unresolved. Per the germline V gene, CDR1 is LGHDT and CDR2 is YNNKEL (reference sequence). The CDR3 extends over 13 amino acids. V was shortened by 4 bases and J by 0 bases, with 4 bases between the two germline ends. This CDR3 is CASSRASGNTIYF. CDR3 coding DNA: TGTGCCAGCAGCCGGGCCTCTGGAAACACCATATATTTT.

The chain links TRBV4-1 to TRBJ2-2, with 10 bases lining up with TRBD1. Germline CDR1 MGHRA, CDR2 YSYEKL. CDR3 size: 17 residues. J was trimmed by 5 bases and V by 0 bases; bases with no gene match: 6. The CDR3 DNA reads TGCGCCAGCAGCCAAGAGCCGGGACAGGGGATAACCGGGGAGCTGTTTTTT. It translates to CASSQEPGQGITGELFF.

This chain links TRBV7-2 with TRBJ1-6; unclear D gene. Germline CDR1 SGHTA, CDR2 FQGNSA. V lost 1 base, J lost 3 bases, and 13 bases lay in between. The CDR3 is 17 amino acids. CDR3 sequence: CASSLGSGFGYNSPLHF. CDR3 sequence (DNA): TGTGCCAGCAGCTTAGGATCCGGGTTTGGCTATAATTCACCCCTCCACTTT.